This T cell receptor (beta chain) came from a study of cytomegalovirus exposure and HLA in healthy donors. The primer mix had 60 Vbeta and 13 Jbeta primers. Assay used: immunoSEQ multiplex PCR; TCRdb lists only in-frame clones, some missing. Among about 94,000 clones listed, 6.5% to 8% were seen once. This clone came up a few times. The receptor comes from a man between 45 and 60 years old in good health and CMV-seronegative. Sample: PBMCs.

The CDR3 loop reads CASSNRQGESEKLFF. In nucleotides, the CDR3 is TGTGCCAGCAGCAACAGACAGGGTGAAAGTGAAAAACTGTTTTTT. This chain connects TRBV7-2 to TRBJ1-4; the match to TRBD1 covers 7 bases. The CDR3 has 15 amino acids. V dropped 5 bases and J dropped 7; count of bases not matched to a gene: 10. Germline-derived CDR1 and CDR2 are SGHTA and FQGNSA.